Shown below are 25 T cell receptor beta chains from a single sample sequenced in a study of beta chain features in type 1 diabetes. Expressed TCRB transcripts got sequenced, as all isolated RNA was reverse transcribed. The data were produced by immunoSEQ multiplex PCR, yet TCRdb's version contains in-frame clones alone and is incomplete. Of 400,000 to 600,000 clones detected, about 29% appear once; the ten largest clones hold about 0.06%. Sequencing used naive CD4+ T cells from blood. Receptor source: a man younger than 35 in good health.

The table lists this clone with a few counts. The chain combines TRBV29-1 with TRBJ2-3; TRBD1 matches 8 bases. V trimming: 3 bases; J trimming: 2 bases; junction bases outside the gene matches: 7. CDR1 is SQVTM, CDR2 ANQGSEA, per germline. This CDR3 region has 15 residues. CDR3 bases: TGCAGCGTTGATAGGTTTCAGGGGGCCACAGATACGCAGTATTTT. Translation: CSVDRFQGATDTQYF.

This clone was seen a handful of times. The chain is built from TRBV4-1 and TRBJ2-3; tentatively, D is TRBD2 (6 bases). The germline V and J ends were trimmed by 2 bases and 7 bases, with 19 bases remaining between them. This CDR3 region has 16 residues. Germline values: CDR1 MGHRA, CDR2 YSYEKL. CDR3 loop: CASSQPIAERENTQYF. The CDR3, as DNA: TGCGCCAGCAGCCAACCGATAGCGGAAAGGGAGAATACGCAGTATTTT.

This clone was observed a handful of times. CDR3: CSVEQITEAFF. In nucleotides, the CDR3 is TGCAGCGTGGAACAAATCACTGAAGCTTTCTTT. V is TRBV29-1 and J is TRBJ1-1; D not resolved. The CDR3 has 11 amino acids. Deletions cut 6 bases from V and 4 bases from J, with 9 bases between. CDR1 is SQVTM and CDR2 is ANQGSEA in the germline V gene.

The chain combines TRBV10-3 with TRBJ2-3, with D uncertain. Germline CDR1 is ENHRY and CDR2 is SYGVKD. This CDR3 spans 17 amino acids. The V gene lost 0 bases and the J gene lost 0 bases, with 13 bases spanning the gap. CDR3 in DNA: TGTGCCATCAGTGAGTCGGCTACTCTAGGAAGCACAGATACGCAGTATTTT. It translates to CAISESATLGSTDTQYF.

The CDR3 DNA reads TGTGCCAGCAGCTATCGACAGGGAGGGTTTTACAATGAGCAGTTCTTC. Encoded protein: CASSYRQGGFYNEQFF. This chain joins TRBV5-5 and TRBJ2-1; D might be TRBD1 or TRBD2, each matching 7 bases. The CDR3 is 16 amino acids. From germline, CDR1 is SGHKS and CDR2 YYEKEE (reference sequence). Trimming cost V 3 bases and J 4 bases, with 17 bases left between them.

This clone appeared a few times. The chain recombines TRBV7-8 with TRBJ2-7; D gene ambiguous. The CDR3 is 12 amino acids. Per the germline V gene, CDR1 is SGHVS and CDR2 is FQNEAQ. Trimming left V 2 bases short and J 3 bases short, with 5 bases between. The CDR3 region has the DNA TGTGCCAGCAGCTTATTGGGCTACGAGCAGTACTTC. This sequence encodes CASSLLGYEQYF.

The chain is built from TRBV28 and TRBJ2-1; D ambiguous. Germline CDR1 and CDR2: MDHEN and SYDVKM. The CDR3 sequence is 11 residues long. Between the trimmed V and J ends, which lost 2 bases and 8 bases, there was a span of 4 bases. CDR3 amino acids: CASSLADEQFF. In nucleotides, the CDR3 is TGTGCCAGCAGTTTAGCCGATGAGCAGTTCTTC.

The chain uses TRBV7-2 and TRBJ2-1; perhaps TRBD2 as D (5 bases). Trimming shortened V by 6 bases and J by 0 bases, and 15 bases separated the two germline ends. This CDR3 comprises 16 residues. Looked up from germline, CDR1 is SGHTA and CDR2 is FQGNSA. CDR3 protein: CASSFETTSSYNEQFF. In DNA, the CDR3 is TGTGCCAGCAGTTTCGAGACTACTAGCTCCTACAATGAGCAGTTCTTC.

This chain joins TRBV18 and TRBJ2-3, with D unresolved. Trimming cost V 5 bases and J 3 bases, with 9 bases left between them. This CDR3 is 13 amino acids long. CDR1 is KGHSH, CDR2 LQKENI, per germline. CDR3 sequence: CASSSGRTDTQYF. CDR3 DNA: TGTGCCAGCTCATCTGGCCGGACAGATACGCAGTATTTT.

V and J are TRBV4-1 and TRBJ2-7; 7 bases agree with TRBD2. The junction had 11 bases not matched to a gene; V was cut back by 1 base and J by 5 bases. Germline loops: CDR1 MGHRA, CDR2 YSYEKL. CDR3 length: 16 residues. The CDR3: CASSQGKASGNNEQYF. For the CDR3, the DNA is TGCGCCAGCAGCCAAGGGAAGGCCAGCGGGAACAACGAGCAGTACTTC.

This clone was seen a handful of times. The chain links TRBV20-1 to TRBJ1-1; D remains ambiguous. There are 11 residues in the CDR3. Trimming shortened V by 1 base and J by 5 bases, and 5 bases separated the two germline ends. The germline gives CDR1 DFQATT, CDR2 SNEGSKA (reference sequence). The CDR3 DNA is TGCAGTGCTAGAGCAATGACTGAAGCTTTCTTT. This translates into CSARAMTEAFF.

The rearrangement joins TRBV7-6 to TRBJ2-5, with 11 bases identical to TRBD2. The length of the CDR3 is 15 residues. V was pared by 5 bases and J by 3 bases, with 5 bases of the junction left unmatched. The germline CDR1 and CDR2 sequences are SGHVS and FNYEAQ. This chain's CDR3 is CASSRGTSGEETQYF. In DNA form, the CDR3 reads TGTGCCAGCAGCCGCGGGACTAGCGGAGAAGAGACCCAGTACTTC.

The chain is built from TRBV11-1 and TRBJ2-7, with 7 positions matching TRBD1. Germline-derived CDR1 and CDR2 are SGHAT and FQDESV (reference sequence). CDR3 length equals 15 residues. After removal of 5 bases from V and 1 base from J, the junction contained 8 bases not matched to a gene. CDR3 loop: CASSQPSRGSYEQYF. Here the CDR3 DNA reads TGTGCCAGCAGCCAACCCTCCAGGGGGTCCTACGAGCAGTACTTC.

Turning to this clone: This CDR3 is also generated by other DNA sequences in the sample. The chain couples TRBV29-1 to TRBJ2-1; D ambiguous. Germline CDR1 and CDR2: SQVTM and ANQGSEA. V lost 7 bases and J 0 bases, leaving 7 bases between the germline ends. The CDR3 has 12 amino acids. The CDR3 protein is CSGLSSYNEQFF. Here the CDR3 DNA reads TGCAGCGGATTAAGCTCCTACAATGAGCAGTTCTTC.

The chain carries TRBV4-1 and TRBJ1-2; D is ambiguous. The CDR3 runs 15 residues. CDR1 and CDR2 (germline): MGHRA, YSYEKL. V lost 0 bases, J lost 4 bases, and 12 bases lay in between. Here the CDR3 DNA reads TGCGCCAGCAGCCAAGATCTTCGGAAATTCTATGGCTACACCTTC. Protein product: CASSQDLRKFYGYTF.

This clone has a handful of counts. The chain joins TRBV4-1 to TRBJ1-4, with D maybe TRBD1 (6 bases). The V gene's germline CDR1 is MGHRA and CDR2 YSYEKL. The CDR3 covers 14 residues. Trimming cost V 5 bases and J 5 bases, with 12 bases left between them. The DNA for the CDR3 is TGCGCCAGCAGCAGATTTGACAGGAATGAAAAACTGTTTTTT. Its translation: CASSRFDRNEKLFF.

This clone showed up just a few times. V usage is TRBV7-2 and J usage is TRBJ2-1; 8 nucleotides match TRBD2. The germline V gene encodes CDR1 SGHTA and CDR2 FQGNSA. The CDR3 has 15 residues. Trimming took 5 bases from V and 7 from J; bases not matched to a gene: 10. As DNA, the CDR3 is TGTGCCAGCAGCCGAGGACTAGCAGGGTCTAATGAGCAGTTCTTC. This encodes CASSRGLAGSNEQFF.

There are a few counts of this clone. This rearrangement joins TRBV28 to TRBJ2-5, with D perhaps matching TRBD1 (5 bases). Trimming removed 1 base from V and 5 bases from J, with 11 bases in between. This CDR3 spans 14 amino acids. The germline V gene has CDR1 MDHEN and CDR2 SYDVKM. The CDR3 nucleotides read TGTGCCAGCAGTTTATATCCAGGGTGGGAGACCCAGTACTTC. Its protein product is CASSLYPGWETQYF.

The rearrangement joins TRBV9 to TRBJ2-3; D could derive from TRBD1 or TRBD2 (5 bases each). CDR1 SGDLS and CDR2 YYNGEE come from the germline V gene. The length of the CDR3 is 13 residues. The V end was cut by 4 bases, the J end by 3 bases, with 9 bases between. The CDR3 DNA is TGTGCCAGCAGCCAGGGACCAACAGATACGCAGTATTTT. Translated, it gives CASSQGPTDTQYF.

This clone was recorded a few times. This chain links TRBV9 with TRBJ2-5; D uncertain. CDR1 and CDR2 from the germline V gene are SGDLS and YYNGEE. The length of the CDR3 is 13 residues. Trimming left V 3 bases short and J 4 bases short, with 10 bases between. In nucleotides, the CDR3 is TGTGCCAGCAGCGGAAACGTAGGAGAGACCCAGTACTTC. Amino acid sequence: CASSGNVGETQYF.

This rearrangement joins TRBV2 to TRBJ2-7; TRBD2 might be the D (6 bases). Between the trimmed V and J ends, which lost 6 bases and 6 bases, there was a span of 12 bases. CDR1 and CDR2 (germline): SNHLY, FYNNEI. The CDR3 runs to 12 residues. The CDR3 DNA reads as TGTGCCAGCAGCAGACTAGTACTCGAGCAGTACTTC. Translation gives CASSRLVLEQYF.

The chain links TRBV11-2 to TRBJ2-6; no reliable D call. V was pared by 2 bases and J by 1 base, with 9 bases between. The CDR3 spans 16 residues. Germline loops: CDR1 SGHAT, CDR2 FQNNGV. For the CDR3, the DNA is TGTGCCAGCAGCTTAACTGTACAATCTGGGGCCAACGTCCTGACTTTC. Protein: CASSLTVQSGANVLTF.

This clone was counted a few times. The chain links TRBV10-3 to TRBJ1-2; 8 nucleotides agree with TRBD1. V shed 11 bases and J 3 bases; nucleotides not matched to a gene: 8. CDR3 length equals 13 residues. Germline V lookup: CDR1 ENHRY, CDR2 SYGVKD. The CDR3 region is CAARDRSHYGYTF. CDR3 in DNA: TGTGCCGCACGGGACAGGAGTCACTATGGCTACACCTTC.

The J gene is TRBJ2-7, the V gene TRBV7-9; D not certain. Germline-derived CDR1 and CDR2 are SEHNR and FQNEAQ (reference sequence). This CDR3 is 13 amino acids long. The V gene lost 2 bases and the J gene lost 2 bases, with 7 bases spanning the gap. The CDR3 DNA reads TGTGCCAGCAGCTTACGACTCCCCTACGAGCAGTACTTC. Translation gives CASSLRLPYEQYF.

CDR3 DNA sequence: TGTGCCAGCAGCTTAGGCACAGGGCTCTACGAGCAGTACTTC. It codes for CASSLGTGLYEQYF. The chain employs TRBV11-2 and TRBJ2-7; D is possibly TRBD1 (6 bases). V shed 1 base and J shed 3 bases, with 10 bases lying between them. The CDR3 runs 14 residues. In germline, CDR1 is SGHAT, CDR2 FQNNGV.